These T cell receptor beta chains were read from a single sample in a study of shared clonotypes between healthy human individuals. Here immunoSEQ multiplex PCR was the method, and the copy in TCRdb shows in-frame clones only, minus some. The data show approximately 1.1 million clones, with around three quarters seen just once and 0.5% to 0.6% held by the top ten. The source material was memory CD4+ T cells from PBMCs. Receptors originate from a man between 18 and 29 years old in good health. Some clones in this sample may be carry-over from other donors' samples. Both conserved end residues are part of each CDR3. D genes are given only for firm matches. A clone size is listed for some rows: how often the clone was seen (once, few, many), or a class if it is expanded.

abundance: NA
d_gene: TRBD2
j_gene: TRBJ2-5
v_gene: TRBV29-1
CDR3aa: CSVRLAQETQYF
CDR3nt: TGCAGCGTCCGACTAGCACAAGAGACCCAGTACTTC

abundance: NA
d_gene: TRBD1
j_gene: TRBJ2-3
v_gene: TRBV7-3
CDR3aa: CASSPQATGGWEDTQYF
CDR3nt: TGTGCCAGCAGCCCTCAAGCGACAGGGGGCTGGGAAGATACGCAGTATTTT

abundance: NA
d_gene: NA
j_gene: TRBJ2-1
v_gene: TRBV28
CDR3aa: CASNMTPSDEQFF
CDR3nt: TGTGCCAGCAACATGACACCATCCGATGAGCAGTTCTTC

abundance: once
d_gene: NA
j_gene: TRBJ2-7
v_gene: TRBV2
CDR3aa: CASSPGGRGEQYF
CDR3nt: TGTGCCAGCAGCCCCGGGGGCCGGGGCGAGCAGTACTTC

abundance: NA
d_gene: NA
j_gene: TRBJ2-3
v_gene: TRBV27
CDR3aa: CASTRNRRSTDTQYF
CDR3nt: TGTGCCAGCACTAGGAACAGGAGAAGCACAGATACGCAGTATTTT

abundance: few
d_gene: TRBD2
j_gene: TRBJ2-1
v_gene: TRBV13
CDR3aa: CASSLPGGQDNEQFF
CDR3nt: TGTGCCAGCAGCTTACCGGGAGGGCAGGACAATGAGCAGTTCTTC

abundance: NA
d_gene: NA
j_gene: TRBJ2-1
v_gene: TRBV2
CDR3aa: CASSPIRGGTYNEQFF
CDR3nt: TGTGCCAGCAGCCCCATTCGTGGGGGGACCTACAATGAGCAGTTCTTC

abundance: NA
d_gene: NA
j_gene: TRBJ2-3
v_gene: TRBV5-1
CDR3aa: CASSLATPGADTQYF
CDR3nt: TGCGCCAGCAGCTTGGCCACTCCGGGCGCAGATACGCAGTATTTT

abundance: NA
d_gene: NA
j_gene: TRBJ1-1
v_gene: TRBV2
CDR3aa: CASIDYQAFF
CDR3nt: TGTGCCAGCATCGACTACCAAGCTTTCTTT

abundance: NA
d_gene: NA
j_gene: TRBJ1-2
v_gene: TRBV7-2
CDR3aa: CASSFGQGNGYTF
CDR3nt: TGTGCCAGCAGCTTTGGGCAGGGTAATGGCTACACCTTC